Sequencing of this TCR beta chain was carried out in a study of low-dose radiotherapy and immunotherapy resistance in tumors. Time point described: before trial treatment. Both TCRalpha and TCRbeta chains were reverse transcribed with V-gene-specific primers. Amplification of TCRs used a constant-region primer and V-primer adapter for around 18 PCR cycles. From the reads, TCRdb called clonotypes with MiXCR, one entry per CDR3 protein. The sample lists around 83,000 distinct CDR3 sequences, about 19% occurring once. This sequence originates from a male donor with prostate cancer. The starting material was PBMCs, obtained before treatment.

The CDR3 here is CASSLAAGVDYEQYF. CDR3 coding DNA: TGCGCCAGCAGCTTGGCAGCGGGAGTTGACTACGAGCAGTACTTC. The V call is TRBV5-1, the J call TRBJ2-7; 8 bases are shared with TRBD2. This CDR3 has 15 residues. Trimming removed 0 bases from V and 3 bases from J; junction bases left unmatched: 5. The germline V gene has CDR1 SGHRS and CDR2 YFSETQ.